Below, one T cell receptor (beta chain) is given with its context. Its antigen remains unidentified. No per-base quality is available; no much larger clone lies one base away. Receptor libraries were prepared by the immunoSEQ multiplex PCR assay. For the multiplex PCR, a mixture combining 60 forward primers for TCR Vbeta segments and 13 reverse primers for TCR Jbeta segments was used. The CDR3 region of rearranged TCR beta genes was amplified from genomic DNA by a multiplex PCR assay. The Illumina HiSeq System was used to sequence the amplified TCR beta libraries as 87-base-pair reads. Concerning the study's data processing: In a later analysis, tens of millions of unique TCR beta chains were counted across the roughly 700 repertoires, and around 10 million of these chains were shared by at least two donors. Raw reads were error-corrected and collapsed into unique sequences by a nearest-neighbor algorithm in which closely related sequences were merged to remove PCR and sequencing errors. CDR3 sequences were aligned to IMGT reference sequences to assign V, D and J gene segments. For a sequence to be retained, a match of at least six nucleotides to both a V gene segment and a J gene segment was required. Rearrangements were classified as productive when the CDR3 lacked stop codons and remained in frame with V and J, and all other rearrangements were classified as non-productive. Following IMGT convention, CDR3 was defined as the stretch from the second conserved V-encoded cysteine to the conserved J-encoded phenylalanine. The earlier analysis of about 640 of the donors excluded any sequence lacking an unambiguous match to a single V gene segment. In an earlier analysis of 587 of the donors, V segments were called functional above 56.7% productive rearrangements and were called segregating when the between-donor standard deviation exceeded 5%. A statistical classification framework was built to diagnose cytomegalovirus status from the catalog of TCR beta chain sequences. V and J gene assignment, in a later analysis, came from comparing TCR nucleotide sequences with IMGT/GENE-DB human TR gene sequences. A later analysis assigned CDR3 sequences and most-parsimonious VDJ recombination scenarios with the TCRdist pipeline. In a later analysis, each TCR beta chain was defined by its CDR3 amino acid sequence together with its V-gene family, and reads without a unique V-gene family were excluded. A later analysis removed 592 highly shared, low-generation-probability nucleotide sequences to deal with suspected cross-contamination and a sequencing artifact. In a later analysis, a clonal expansion index for each public chain was calculated from normalized within-repertoire ranks of inferred template counts. In a later analysis, generation probabilities were computed using a VDJ recombination model fitted to out-of-frame rearrangements, and the results were checked against IGoR. In a later analysis, TCR-TCR, TCR-HLA and TCR-CMV co-occurrence was scored with hypergeometric tests, and a repertoire-size bias correction was applied to TCR pairs. In a later analysis, false discovery rates were estimated by permuting HLA or CMV assignments 20 times. In a later analysis, co-occurring TCRs were grouped with DBSCAN, and TCRdist sequence similarity was added when clustering was performed within HLA-allele-positive subsets. Repertoires with fewer than 30,000 or more than 120,000 public chains, plus five repertoires with anomalous nucleotide sharing, were excluded from co-occurrence clustering. TCRdb provides this immuneACCESS table in a form limited to in-frame rearrangements. Some clones are lacking; in checked studies, under half of them reflect an unresolved V gene, and why the rest are absent is not known. That table gives V, J and clone size, and the DNA gave D and trimming. This sample is represented by approximately 50,000 clones; around 62% of them were singletons. 10% to 15% of the sample comes from the top ten.

The cohort consisted of 670 or so healthy bone marrow donors. Cohort members were all nominally healthy when sampled, although unrecorded immune exposures were likely present. Of the approximately 700 cohort members, 250 to 300 had positive CMV serostatus and 350 to 450 had negative CMV serostatus, and CMV serostatus was not recorded for the donor. Each donor provided a peripheral blood sample, and peripheral blood mononuclear cells were used for TCR beta sequencing. Genomic DNA was extracted from the blood cell samples with the Qiagen DNeasy Blood Extraction Kit. The entry originates in a study of cytomegalovirus exposure and HLA in healthy donors (dated by TCRdb to 2016 to 2017). Looking at the study overall: According to an earlier analysis of around 600 of the donors, some 180 million T cells yielded 90 million to 140 million unique TCR beta sequences and 276 Gb of sequence data. Donor age, sex, ethnicity and CMV serostatus were compiled alongside the repertoire data. Class I and class II HLA loci were covered by the typing at four-digit resolution. Of the roughly 430 genotyped donors, approximately 83% fell in the genetic ancestry cluster associated with self-reported Caucasian donors. Approximately 300 gigabases of sequencing data and around 88 million unique TCR sequences made up an early release that covered over 550 HLA-typed donors. An earlier analysis of approximately 630 of the donors applied high-throughput TCR beta sequencing to assess whether each TCR beta V gene segment acted as functional or pseudogenic. The study combined high-throughput TCR immunosequencing, statistical association of individual TCRs with disease status, and machine learning to predict cytomegalovirus infection status. Rather than drawing on any new phenotypic data, the later analysis identified candidate immune exposures from TCR beta sequences and the way those sequences occurred across donors. Roughly five DR-DQ haplotypes were handled as single units for association and clustering, since linkage in the cohort was strong. The study was designed to test whether signatures of past pathogen exposure could be identified by cataloging public T cell receptors. The study used immunosequencing to profile the T cell repertoires of 666 subjects and linked those repertoires to cytomegalovirus serostatus. Every discovery cohort repertoire had been produced on one sequencing platform. A later analysis re-analyzed previously published TCR beta repertoires from hundreds of donors and added high-resolution HLA genotyping to study TCR occurrence patterns. Along with the approximately 700-subject first cohort, a separate validation cohort of over 90 different subjects was used. A later genetic analysis took genome-wide SNP genotypes for about three fifths of the 666 donors and used that subset as a discovery cohort. Among roughly 400 genotyped donors of the cohort, an average of roughly 230,000 unique TCR beta nucleotide sequences was sequenced per donor, of which about 19% were non-productive. The number of typed donors differed by locus: roughly 629-630 for A, B, C, DRB1 and DQB1; some 500 for DQA1; around 580 for DPA1; and around 470 for DPB1. The investigation overall reported the following: Broadly in line with IMGT annotations, most TCR beta V segments showed up in productive rearrangements about 87% or about 30% of the time in an earlier analysis of a few hundred of the donors. Linkage disequilibrium might explain the correlated functional status among segregating V segments, but an unknown experimental factor could not be excluded. A total of 164 TCR beta chains were listed by the study as associated with cytomegalovirus. For the cohort, immune exposure information was limited to CMV serostatus. Assigning TCR associations to individual alleles was difficult when HLA alleles, especially DR and DQ, strongly co-occurred. In a later analysis, HLA-associated TCR beta chains showed more clonal expansion and lower generation probabilities than non-associated chains that were equally common. According to a later analysis, most CMV-associated TCR beta chains appeared to be HLA-restricted, and the HLA associations seemed to be driven largely by CMV exposure. Most TCR sequences were seen in very few donors, while some public TCRs were found in many individuals. It was suggested by the authors that the approach could potentially be generalized to other disease states and immunological phenotypes. According to a later genetic analysis, donors in an Asian-associated ancestry cluster had fewer N-insertions in productive TCRs than the approximately 690-donor mean. According to a later analysis, parvovirus B19, influenza, CMV and Epstein-Barr virus appeared linked to several top co-occurrence clusters. Because counts were too low, roughly 18 rarely observed V segments, including chromosome 9 orphons, were left out of the earlier analysis of a few hundred of the donors. In vitro tests confirmed that a few of the cytomegalovirus-associated TCR beta chains recognize cytomegalovirus antigens. Cytomegalovirus status was reported to be diagnosed by the classifier with high specificity and sensitivity in both the original and validation cohorts. A later analysis associated 16,951 TCR beta sequences with specific HLA alleles at a false discovery rate of 0.05. In a later analysis, TCR association rates were found to vary across HLA loci, with the most associated TCRs seen for DRB1 alleles and the fewest for HLA-C alleles. A further reported finding was that TCR beta sequences accurately predicted the HLA-A and HLA-B alleles for most subjects in the first cohort. Because some donors lacked HLA typing at each locus, the association tests relied only on the typed subset. A group of highly shared sequence variants was considered likely to be a technical artifact of the sequencing pipeline. This cohort had only TCR beta chains sequenced, and the lack of alpha or paired-chain data limited which features could be detected. The 87-base-pair reads could not distinguish some IMGT-functional V segments, including TRBV6-2 and TRBV6-3, so those segments were excluded. Roughly uniform sequencing depth across donors was assumed in presence/absence analyses, although this assumption may not hold. In a later genetic analysis, a missense DCLRE1C variant was associated with V-gene and J-gene trimming of TCR beta chains, and the association was replicated in an independent cohort.

Including cysteine and phenylalanine, the CDR3 has 13 amino acids. This entry keeps only the CDR3 DNA: 39 bases, framed from base 1. V and J are truncated by 0 bases and 4 bases respectively, leaving an intervening sequence of 9 bases. CDR1 GTSNPN and CDR2 SVGIG are derived from the germline V gene (reference sequence). Sequencing was done on a sample of PBMCs. This TCR was sampled from a human donor in good health. This sequence uses TRBV30 and TRBJ1-2; no D gene can be assigned with confidence. This receptor carries the CDR3 CAWSVSTLYGYTF. The sequenced DNA is TGTGCCTGGAGTGTTTCGACACTCTATGGCTACACCTTC.